The source of this T cell receptor (beta chain) is a study of control samples from healthy donors and cancer patients. Profiled with immunoSEQ multiplex PCR; TCRdb holds only in-frame clones, not every one. The repertoire holds 350,000 to 450,000 clones, 90% seen once, with around 6.4% in the top ten. V lost 2 bases, J lost 6 bases, and 6 bases lay in between. CDR1 and CDR2 (germline): SGHNT, YYREEE (reference sequence). The CDR3 spans 12 residues. The clonotype comes from a man aged 40-49 years with head and neck cancer. Sequenced: PBMCs. The chain employs TRBV5-4 and TRBJ2-1; no reliable D call. The CDR3 nucleotides read TGTGCCAGCAGCTTAACCGGCAATGAGCAGTTCTTC. Its translation: CASSLTGNEQFF.